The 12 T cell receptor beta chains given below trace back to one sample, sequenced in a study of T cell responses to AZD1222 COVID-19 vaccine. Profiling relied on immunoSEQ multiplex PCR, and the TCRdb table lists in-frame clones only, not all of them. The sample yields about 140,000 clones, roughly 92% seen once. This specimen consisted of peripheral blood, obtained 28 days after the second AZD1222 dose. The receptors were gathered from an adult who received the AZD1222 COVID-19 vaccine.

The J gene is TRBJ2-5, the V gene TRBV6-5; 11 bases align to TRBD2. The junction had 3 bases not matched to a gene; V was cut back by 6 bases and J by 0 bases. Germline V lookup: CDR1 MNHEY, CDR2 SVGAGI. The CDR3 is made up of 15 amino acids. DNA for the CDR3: TGTGCCAGCAGGCTGACTAGCGGGGACCAAGAGACCCAGTACTTC. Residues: CASRLTSGDQETQYF.

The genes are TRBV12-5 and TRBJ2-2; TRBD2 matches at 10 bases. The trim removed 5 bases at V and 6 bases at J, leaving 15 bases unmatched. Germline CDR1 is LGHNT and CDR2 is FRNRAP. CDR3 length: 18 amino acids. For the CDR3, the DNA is TGTGCTAGTGGTGGCCGGCTACGCGGCCTAGCGGGAGCCGGGGAGCTGTTTTTT. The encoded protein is CASGGRLRGLAGAGELFF. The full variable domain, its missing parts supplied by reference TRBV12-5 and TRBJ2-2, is DARVTQTPRHKVTEMGQEVTMRCQPILGHNTVFWYRQTMMQGLELLAYFRNRAPLDDSGMPKDRFSAEMPDATLATLKIQPSEPRDSAVYFCASGGRLRGLAGAGELFFGEGSRLTVL.

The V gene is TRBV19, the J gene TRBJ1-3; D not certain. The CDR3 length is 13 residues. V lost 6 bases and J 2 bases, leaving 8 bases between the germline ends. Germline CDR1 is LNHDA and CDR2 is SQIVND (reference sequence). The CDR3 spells CASRGAPGNTIYF. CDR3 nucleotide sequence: TGTGCCAGTAGAGGAGCTCCTGGAAACACCATATATTTT.

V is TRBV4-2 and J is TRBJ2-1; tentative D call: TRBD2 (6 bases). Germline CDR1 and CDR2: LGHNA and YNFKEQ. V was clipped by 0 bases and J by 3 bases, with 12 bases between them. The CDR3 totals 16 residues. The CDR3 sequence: CASSQEWSDYYNEQFF. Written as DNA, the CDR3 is TGTGCCAGCAGCCAAGAATGGTCGGACTACTACAATGAGCAGTTCTTC.

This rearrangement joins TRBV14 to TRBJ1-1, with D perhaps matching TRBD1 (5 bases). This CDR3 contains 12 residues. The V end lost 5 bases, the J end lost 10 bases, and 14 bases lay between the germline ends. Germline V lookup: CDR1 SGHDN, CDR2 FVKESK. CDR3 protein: CASSSRDVVAFF. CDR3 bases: TGTGCCAGCAGCTCGAGGGACGTCGTAGCTTTCTTT.

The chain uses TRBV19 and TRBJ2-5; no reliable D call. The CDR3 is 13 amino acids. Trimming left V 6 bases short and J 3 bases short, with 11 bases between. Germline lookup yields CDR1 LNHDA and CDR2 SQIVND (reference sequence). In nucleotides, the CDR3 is TGTGCCAGTAGCCAAAGACTGGAAGAGACCCAGTACTTC. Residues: CASSQRLEETQYF.

The CDR3 loop is CSVATGRNQPQHF. The CDR3 nucleotides read TGCAGCGTTGCGACAGGGAGAAATCAGCCCCAGCATTTT. V gene TRBV29-1 combines with J gene TRBJ1-5, with 7 bases that match TRBD1. The germline CDR1 and CDR2 sequences are SQVTM and ANQGSEA. V trimming: 4 bases; J trimming: 4 bases; junction bases outside the gene matches: 4. The CDR3 consists of 13 residues.

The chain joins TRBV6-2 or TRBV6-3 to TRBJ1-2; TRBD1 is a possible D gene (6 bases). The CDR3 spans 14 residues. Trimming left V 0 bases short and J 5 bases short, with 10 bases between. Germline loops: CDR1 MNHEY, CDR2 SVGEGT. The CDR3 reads CASSYSVGAYGYTF. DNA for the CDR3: TGTGCCAGCAGTTACTCAGTGGGGGCGTATGGCTACACCTTC.

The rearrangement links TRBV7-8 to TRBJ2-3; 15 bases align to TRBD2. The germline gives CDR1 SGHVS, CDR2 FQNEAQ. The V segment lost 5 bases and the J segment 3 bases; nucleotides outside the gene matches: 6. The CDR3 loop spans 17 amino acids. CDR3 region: CASSRTSGRARTDTQYF. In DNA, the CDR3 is TGTGCCAGCAGCAGGACTAGCGGGAGGGCTAGGACAGATACGCAGTATTTT.

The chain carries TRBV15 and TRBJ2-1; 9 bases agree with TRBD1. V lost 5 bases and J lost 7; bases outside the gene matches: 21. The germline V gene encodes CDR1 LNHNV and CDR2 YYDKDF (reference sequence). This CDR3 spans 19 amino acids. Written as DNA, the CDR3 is TGTGCCACCAGCCCGGGAGTCCGGGGTGGGGGGACAGGGTTAAATGAGCAGTTCTTC. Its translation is CATSPGVRGGGTGLNEQFF.

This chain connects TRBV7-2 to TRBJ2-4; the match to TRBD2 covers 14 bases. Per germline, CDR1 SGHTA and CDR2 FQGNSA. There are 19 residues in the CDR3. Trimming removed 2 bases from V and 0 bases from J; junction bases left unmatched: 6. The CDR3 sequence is CASSLWGLAGELAKNIQYF. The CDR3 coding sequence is TGTGCCAGCAGCTTATGGGGACTAGCGGGGGAGCTAGCCAAAAACATTCAGTACTTC.

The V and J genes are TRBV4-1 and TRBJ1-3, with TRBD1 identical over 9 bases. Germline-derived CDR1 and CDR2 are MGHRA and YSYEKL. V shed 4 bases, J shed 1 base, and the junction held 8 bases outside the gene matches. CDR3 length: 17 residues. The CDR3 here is CASSLDGTGSSGNTIYF. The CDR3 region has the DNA TGCGCCAGCAGCCTAGACGGGACAGGGTCTTCTGGAAACACCATATATTTT.